The rows below give T cell receptor beta chains drawn from one sample of a study of cytomegalovirus exposure and HLA in healthy donors. TCRdb keeps only in-frame clones here, not all; method: immunoSEQ multiplex PCR. The table shows roughly 100,000 clones, with roughly three quarters occurring only once. Sequences were obtained from PBMCs. The receptors were gathered from a male donor in good health and CMV-seropositive. CDR3s include the opening cysteine and the closing phenylalanine or tryptophan. D genes are given only for firm matches.

j_call	cdr3_length	d_call	v_call	cdr3_aa	cdr3_nt
TRBJ2-7	15	.	TRBV5-1	CASSLAGYEPYEQYF	TGCGCCAGCAGCTTGGCGGGGTATGAACCCTACGAGCAGTACTTC
TRBJ1-3	14	.	TRBV19	CASSISGSGNTIYF	TGTGCCAGTAGTATCTCAGGCTCTGGAAACACCATATATTTT
TRBJ2-5	15	.	TRBV19	CASSIGRIARETQYF	TGTGCCAGTAGTATAGGGAGGATAGCGAGGGAGACCCAGTACTTC
TRBJ2-7	15	.	TRBV5-4	CASSDDPPGPYEQYF	TGTGCCAGCAGCGATGACCCCCCTGGGCCCTACGAGCAGTACTTC
TRBJ1-1	14	.	TRBV9	CASSPTGGDTEAFF	TGTGCCAGCAGCCCTACGGGAGGGGACACTGAAGCTTTCTTT
TRBJ1-4	14	.	TRBV6-1	CASSPGTRTEKLFF	TGTGCCAGCAGCCCCGGGACACGGACGGAAAAACTGTTTTTT
TRBJ1-1	13	.	TRBV18	CASSQQLNTEAFF	TGTGCCAGCTCACAACAGTTGAACACTGAAGCTTTCTTT
TRBJ2-1	16	TRBD1	TRBV7-6	CASSLAGGQGIGEQFF	TGTGCCAGCAGCTTAGCTGGAGGACAGGGGATCGGAGAGCAGTTCTTC
TRBJ1-2	13	.	TRBV27	CASSLSGNYGYTF	TGTGCCAGCAGTTTATCCGGGAACTATGGCTACACCTTC
TRBJ1-5	14	TRBD1	TRBV2	CASSDRTGRQPQHF	TGTGCCAGCAGTGACCGGACAGGGCGGCAGCCCCAGCATTTT
TRBJ1-1	16	.	TRBV14	CASSLYSGEINTEAFF	TGTGCCAGCAGCCTGTACTCAGGGGAAATAAACACTGAAGCTTTCTTT
TRBJ2-5	16	TRBD1	TRBV19	CASSMQTGAIVETQYF	TGTGCCAGTAGTATGCAAACAGGGGCCATCGTCGAGACCCAGTACTTC
TRBJ1-6	16	.	TRBV5-1	CASSSTAGEYNSPLHF	TGCGCCAGCAGCTCGACCGCGGGGGAGTATAATTCACCCCTCCACTTT
TRBJ1-4	15	.	TRBV9	CASSVGTVINEKLFF	TGTGCCAGCAGCGTAGGGACAGTGATTAATGAAAAACTGTTTTTT
TRBJ2-3	14	.	TRBV5-4	CASSSGQITDTQYF	TGTGCCAGCAGCTCCGGACAGATCACAGATACGCAGTATTTT
TRBJ2-3	14	TRBD2	TRBV29-1	CSVERTSGTDTQYF	TGCAGCGTTGAGCGGACTAGCGGCACAGATACGCAGTATTTT
TRBJ1-2	16	.	TRBV25-1	CASSELDPGEGSGYTF	TGTGCCAGCAGTGAGCTGGATCCAGGGGAAGGGAGTGGCTACACCTTC